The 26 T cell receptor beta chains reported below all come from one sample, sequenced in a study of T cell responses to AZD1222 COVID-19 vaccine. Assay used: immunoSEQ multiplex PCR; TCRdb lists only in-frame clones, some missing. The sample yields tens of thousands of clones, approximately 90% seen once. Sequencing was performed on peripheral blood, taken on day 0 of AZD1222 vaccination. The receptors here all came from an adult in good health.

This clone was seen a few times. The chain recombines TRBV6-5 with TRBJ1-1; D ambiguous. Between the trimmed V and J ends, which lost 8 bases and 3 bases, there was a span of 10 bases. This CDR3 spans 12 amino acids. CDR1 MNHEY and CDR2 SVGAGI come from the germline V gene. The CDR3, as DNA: TGTGCCAGCCCCCGCCTACACACTGAAGCTTTCTTT. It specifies CASPRLHTEAFF.

For the CDR3, the DNA is TGTGCCAGCAGCTTAGATGGGCCATCCTACGAGCAGTACTTC. Residues: CASSLDGPSYEQYF. V usage is TRBV11-2 and J usage is TRBJ2-7; the D is unclear. The ends were cut back, 0 bases at V and 1 base at J, with 7 bases in the middle. The CDR3 sequence is 14 residues long. The germline gives CDR1 SGHAT, CDR2 FQNNGV.

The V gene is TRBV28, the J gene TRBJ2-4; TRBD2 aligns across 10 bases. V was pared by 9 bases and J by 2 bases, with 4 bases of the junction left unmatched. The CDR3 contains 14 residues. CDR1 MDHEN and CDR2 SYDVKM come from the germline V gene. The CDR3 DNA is TGTGCCAGTAGCGGGGGGTTACCCAAAAACATTCAGTACTTC. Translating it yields CASSGGLPKNIQYF.

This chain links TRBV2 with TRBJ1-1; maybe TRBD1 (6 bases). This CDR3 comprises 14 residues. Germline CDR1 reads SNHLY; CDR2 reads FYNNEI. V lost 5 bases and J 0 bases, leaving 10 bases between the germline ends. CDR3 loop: CASSRRGMNTEAFF. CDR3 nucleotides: TGTGCCAGCAGTCGAAGGGGGATGAACACTGAAGCTTTCTTT.

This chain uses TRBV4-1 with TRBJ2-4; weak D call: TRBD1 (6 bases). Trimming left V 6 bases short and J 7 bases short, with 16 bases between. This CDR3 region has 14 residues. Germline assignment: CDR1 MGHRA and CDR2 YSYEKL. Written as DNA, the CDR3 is TGCGCCAGCAGTCCATCACAGGGTTCGAACATTCAGTACTTC. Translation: CASSPSQGSNIQYF.

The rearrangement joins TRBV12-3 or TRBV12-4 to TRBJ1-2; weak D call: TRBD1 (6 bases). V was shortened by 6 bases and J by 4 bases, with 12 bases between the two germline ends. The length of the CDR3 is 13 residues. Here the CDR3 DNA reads TGTGCCAGCAGATACCAGGGGACCTATGGCTACACCTTC. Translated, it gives CASRYQGTYGYTF.

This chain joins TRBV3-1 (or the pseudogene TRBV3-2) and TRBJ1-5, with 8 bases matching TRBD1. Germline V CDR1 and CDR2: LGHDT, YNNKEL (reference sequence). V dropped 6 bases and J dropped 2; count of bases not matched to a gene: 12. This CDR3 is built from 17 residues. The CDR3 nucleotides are TGTGCCAGCAGTCGGGCCAGGGGGCCTCGGGGCAATCAGCCCCAGCATTTT. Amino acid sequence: CASSRARGPRGNQPQHF.

The DNA for the CDR3 is TGTGCCAGCAGCAGGGAGTACAATGAGCAGTTCTTC. This codes for CASSREYNEQFF. The rearrangement links TRBV2 to TRBJ2-1; possibly TRBD1 or TRBD2 for D (5 bases each). Trimming took 6 bases from V and 4 from J, leaving 7 bases between them. Germline V gives CDR1 SNHLY, CDR2 FYNNEI. The length of the CDR3 is 12 residues.

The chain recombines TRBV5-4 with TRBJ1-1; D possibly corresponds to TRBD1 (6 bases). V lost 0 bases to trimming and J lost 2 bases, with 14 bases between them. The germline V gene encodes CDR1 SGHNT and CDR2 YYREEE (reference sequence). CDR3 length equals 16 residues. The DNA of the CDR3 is TGTGCCAGCAGCTTGGGGGGACACCGCCCCAACACTGAAGCTTTCTTT. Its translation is CASSLGGHRPNTEAFF.

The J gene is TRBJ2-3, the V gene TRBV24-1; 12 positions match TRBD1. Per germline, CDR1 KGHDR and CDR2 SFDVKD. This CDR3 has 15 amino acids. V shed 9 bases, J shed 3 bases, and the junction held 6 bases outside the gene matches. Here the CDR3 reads CATRGTGGKTDTQYF. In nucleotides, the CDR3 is TGTGCCACCCGGGGGACAGGGGGCAAAACAGATACGCAGTATTTT.

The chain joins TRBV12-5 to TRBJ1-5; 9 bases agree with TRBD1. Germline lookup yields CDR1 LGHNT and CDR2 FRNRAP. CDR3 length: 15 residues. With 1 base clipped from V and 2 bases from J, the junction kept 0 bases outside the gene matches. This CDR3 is CASGLGTGGNQPQHF. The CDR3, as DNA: TGTGCTAGTGGTTTGGGGACAGGGGGCAATCAGCCCCAGCATTTT. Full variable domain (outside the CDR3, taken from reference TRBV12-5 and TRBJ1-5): DARVTQTPRHKVTEMGQEVTMRCQPILGHNTVFWYRQTMMQGLELLAYFRNRAPLDDSGMPKDRFSAEMPDATLATLKIQPSEPRDSAVYFCASGLGTGGNQPQHFGDGTRLSIL.

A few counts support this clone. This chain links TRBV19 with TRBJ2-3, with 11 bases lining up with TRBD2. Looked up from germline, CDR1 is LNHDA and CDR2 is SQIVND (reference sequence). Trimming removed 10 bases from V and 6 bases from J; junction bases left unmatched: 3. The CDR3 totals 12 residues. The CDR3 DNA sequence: TGTGCCACTAGACTAGCGGGGGATACGCAGTATTTT. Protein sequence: CATRLAGDTQYF.

The DNA for the CDR3 is TGCGCCAGCAGCGCAATACTTACTAGCGGGGGGGCCCAAGAGACCCAGTACTTC. Its translation is CASSAILTSGGAQETQYF. V usage is TRBV5-1 and J usage is TRBJ2-5; TRBD2 aligns across 13 bases. V lost 4 bases to trimming and J lost 1 base; unmatched junction nucleotides: 10. The CDR3 sequence is 18 residues long. Germline CDR1 is SGHRS and CDR2 is YFSETQ. The whole variable domain, filled in from reference TRBV5-1 and TRBJ2-5, reads KAGVTQTPRYLIKTRGQQVTLSCSPISGHRSVSWYQQTPGQGLQFLFEYFSETQRNKGNFPGRFSGRQFSNSRSEMNVSTLELGDSALYLCASSAILTSGGAQETQYFGPGTRLLVL.

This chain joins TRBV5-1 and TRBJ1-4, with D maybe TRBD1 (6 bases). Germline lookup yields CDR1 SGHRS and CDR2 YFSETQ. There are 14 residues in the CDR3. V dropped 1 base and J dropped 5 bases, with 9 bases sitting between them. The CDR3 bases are TGCGCCAGCAGCTTGCGGGGGCCCAATGAAAAACTGTTTTTT. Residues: CASSLRGPNEKLFF.

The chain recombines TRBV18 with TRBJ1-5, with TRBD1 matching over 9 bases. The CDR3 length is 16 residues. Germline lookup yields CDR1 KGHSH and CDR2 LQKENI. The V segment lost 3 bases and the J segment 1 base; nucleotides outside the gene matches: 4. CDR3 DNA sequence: TGTGCCAGCTCACCGGGACAGGGAGTAAGCAATCAGCCCCAGCATTTT. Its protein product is CASSPGQGVSNQPQHF.

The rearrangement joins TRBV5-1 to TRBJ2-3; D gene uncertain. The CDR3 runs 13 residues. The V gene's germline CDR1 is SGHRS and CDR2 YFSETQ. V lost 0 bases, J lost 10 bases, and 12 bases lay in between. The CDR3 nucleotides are TGCGCCAGCAGCTTGGTTTCCGGGTATGCGCAGTATTTT. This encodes CASSLVSGYAQYF.

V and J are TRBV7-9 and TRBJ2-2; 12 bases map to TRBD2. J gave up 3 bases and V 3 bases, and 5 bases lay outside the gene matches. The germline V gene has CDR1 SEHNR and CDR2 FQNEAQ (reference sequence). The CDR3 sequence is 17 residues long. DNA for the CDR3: TGTGCCAGCAGCTTCCCTAGCGGGGGGGCGCACACCGGGGAGCTGTTTTTT. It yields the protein CASSFPSGGAHTGELFF.

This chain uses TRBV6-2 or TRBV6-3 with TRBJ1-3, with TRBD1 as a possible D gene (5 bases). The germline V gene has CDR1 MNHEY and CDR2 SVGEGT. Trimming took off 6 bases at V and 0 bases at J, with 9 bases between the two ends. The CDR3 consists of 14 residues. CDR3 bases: TGTGCCAGCAGCCGGGGCGTCTCTGGAAACACCATATATTTT. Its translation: CASSRGVSGNTIYF.

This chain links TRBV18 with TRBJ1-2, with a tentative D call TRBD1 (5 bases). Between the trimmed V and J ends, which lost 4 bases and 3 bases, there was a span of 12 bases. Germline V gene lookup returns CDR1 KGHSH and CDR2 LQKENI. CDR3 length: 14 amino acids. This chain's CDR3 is CASSQLSGDYGYTF. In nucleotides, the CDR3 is TGTGCCAGCTCACAACTCTCGGGGGACTATGGCTACACCTTC.

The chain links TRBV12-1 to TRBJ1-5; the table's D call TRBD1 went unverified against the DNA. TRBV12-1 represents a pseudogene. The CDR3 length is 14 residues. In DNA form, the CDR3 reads TGTGCCAGCCCCGGGGGACAGGCCAATCAGCCCCAGCATTTT. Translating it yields CASPGGQANQPQHF.

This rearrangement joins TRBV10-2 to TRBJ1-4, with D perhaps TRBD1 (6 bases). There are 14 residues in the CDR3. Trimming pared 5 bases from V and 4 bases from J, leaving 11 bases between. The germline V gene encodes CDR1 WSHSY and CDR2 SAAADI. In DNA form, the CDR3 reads TGCGCCAGCAGTCGAGGACAGAATAATGAAAAACTGTTTTTT. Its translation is CASSRGQNNEKLFF.

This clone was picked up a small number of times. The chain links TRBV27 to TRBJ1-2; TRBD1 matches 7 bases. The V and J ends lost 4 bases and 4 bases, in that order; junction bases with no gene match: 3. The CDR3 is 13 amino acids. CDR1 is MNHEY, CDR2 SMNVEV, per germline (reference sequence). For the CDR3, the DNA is TGTGCCAGCAGTTCCGGGACAGTCTATGGCTACACCTTC. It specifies CASSSGTVYGYTF.

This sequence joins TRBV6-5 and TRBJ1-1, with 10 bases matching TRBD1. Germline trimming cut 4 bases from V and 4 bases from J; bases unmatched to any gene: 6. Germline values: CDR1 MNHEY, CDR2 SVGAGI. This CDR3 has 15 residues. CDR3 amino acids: CASSSWTGGGTEAFF. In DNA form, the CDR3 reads TGTGCCAGCAGTTCTTGGACAGGGGGAGGCACTGAAGCTTTCTTT.

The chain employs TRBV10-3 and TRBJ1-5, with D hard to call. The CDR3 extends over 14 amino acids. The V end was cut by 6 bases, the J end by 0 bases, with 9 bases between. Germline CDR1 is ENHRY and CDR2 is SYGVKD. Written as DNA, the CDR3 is TGTGCCATCAGAACGGACGGTAGCAATCAGCCCCAGCATTTT. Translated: CAIRTDGSNQPQHF.

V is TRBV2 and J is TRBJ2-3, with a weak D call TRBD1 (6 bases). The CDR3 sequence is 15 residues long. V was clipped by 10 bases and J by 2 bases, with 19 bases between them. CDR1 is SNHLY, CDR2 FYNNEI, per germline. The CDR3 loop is CATTRDNGFTDTQYF. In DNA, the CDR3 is TGTGCCACGACCCGGGACAACGGATTCACAGATACGCAGTATTTT.

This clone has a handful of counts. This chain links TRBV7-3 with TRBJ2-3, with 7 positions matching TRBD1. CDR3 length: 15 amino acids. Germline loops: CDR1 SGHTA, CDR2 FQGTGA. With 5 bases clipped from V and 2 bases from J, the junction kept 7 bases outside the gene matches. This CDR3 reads CASSPGRGNTDTQYF. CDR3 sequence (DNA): TGTGCCAGCAGCCCCGGCAGGGGGAACACAGATACGCAGTATTTT.